This T cell receptor (beta chain) was profiled in a study of CD8+ T cells in alopecia areata. Study in general: The percentage of affected scalp area served as the score of severity for treated patients. Notes on the study in general: Having just one nonresponder leaves the connection between baseline CD8+ expansion and response unresolved.

Sequencing relied on a cDNA template that was reverse transcribed from extracted RNA. Clones were sequenced by immunoSEQ multiplex PCR, and TCRdb holds only the in-frame ones, with some missing. The data contain about 180,000 clones, roughly 50% of them singletons. Germline V CDR1 and CDR2: SGDLS, YYNGEE. The CDR3 loop spans 14 amino acids. The V end was cut by 4 bases, the J end by 1 base, with 12 bases between. Treatment in this sample: oral pan-JAK inhibitor, 5-10 mg twice daily. Worth noting for this clone: Its antigen is unidentified.

The genes are TRBV9 and TRBJ2-7, with D possibly being TRBD1 (6 bases). This receptor was taken from a human donor with alopecia areata. This sample comprised CD8+ T cells sorted from blood, obtained at week 24, from a patient treated with tofacitinib. DNA of the CDR3: TGTGCCAGCAGCCAAGGGGGAGTATCCTACGAGCAGTACTTC. Encoded protein: CASSQGGVSYEQYF.